The clone carrying this TCR beta chain was seen a single time. TCRdb's copy holds only in-frame clones and misses some; the assay was immunoSEQ multiplex PCR. The table lists some 62,000 clones, approximately 79% of them singletons. Unmatched junction bases numbered 18, after V lost 4 bases and J lost 4 bases. Germline CDR1 and CDR2: SGHNT and YYREEE (reference sequence). The CDR3 runs to 18 residues. The data belong to a study of blood T cell repertoires in COVID-19. Turning to the study itself: PBMCs, B-cell-depleted T cells, or T cells provided the cDNA or gDNA that made up the material.

The specimen was peripheral blood. The chain joins TRBV5-4 to TRBJ1-2; 8 positions agree with TRBD1. This clonotype was obtained from a woman older than 75 with active or convalescent COVID-19. The CDR3 DNA follows: TGTGCCAGCAGCCCCAGGGGGCGGGGGTGGACGGGAAGCTATGGCTACACCTTC. Translating gives CASSPRGRGWTGSYGYTF.